The 21 T cell receptor beta chains reported below all come from one sample, sequenced in a study of beta chain features in type 1 diabetes. Reverse transcription of all isolated RNA meant that expressed TCRB transcripts were sequenced. The data were produced by immunoSEQ multiplex PCR, yet TCRdb's version contains in-frame clones alone and is incomplete. Counted here are around 430,000 clones, 30% occurring once; the ten biggest clones make up 0.065%. Material: naive CD4+ T cells from blood. These receptors came from a man younger than 35 in good health.

The rearrangement joins TRBV10-3 to TRBJ1-1; D gene ambiguous. The V and J ends lost 4 bases and 2 bases respectively, with 17 bases between them. CDR1 and CDR2 (germline): ENHRY, SYGVKD. The CDR3 spans 16 residues. CDR3 sequence: CAISASSGISNTEAFF. The CDR3, as DNA: TGTGCCATCAGTGCTTCTTCCGGAATCTCTAACACTGAAGCTTTCTTT.

The chain uses TRBV7-9 and TRBJ2-3; 9 nucleotides align to TRBD1. The ends lost 5 bases at V and 4 bases at J; junction bases unmatched: 13. This CDR3 is built from 17 residues. Germline V CDR1 and CDR2: SEHNR, FQNEAQ (reference sequence). The DNA of the CDR3 is TGTGCCAGCAGCCTTCCTGGCGGGACAGGGAAGGCAGATACGCAGTATTTT. Its protein is CASSLPGGTGKADTQYF.

The chain uses TRBV7-9 and TRBJ2-5, with D hard to call. Trimming took off 1 base at V and 0 bases at J, with 3 bases between the two ends. Germline V CDR1 and CDR2: SEHNR, FQNEAQ (reference sequence). The CDR3 extends over 13 amino acids. The CDR3 protein is CASSLGNQETQYF. The CDR3 DNA is TGTGCCAGCAGCTTAGGGAACCAAGAGACCCAGTACTTC. Full variable domain (outside the CDR3, taken from reference TRBV7-9 and TRBJ2-5): DTGVSQNPRHKITKRGQNVTFRCDPISEHNRLYWYRQTLGQGPEFLTYFQNEAQLEKSRLLSDRFSAERPKGSFSTLEIQRTEQGDSAMYLCASSLGNQETQYFGPGTRLLVL.

This clone was seen only a few times. J is TRBJ2-7 and V is TRBV19; 9 positions agree with TRBD1. CDR3 length: 14 residues. The germline V gene has CDR1 LNHDA and CDR2 SQIVND (reference sequence). After removal of 6 bases from V and 6 bases from J, the junction contained 9 bases not matched to a gene. The CDR3 is CASSLGQGPIEQYF. As DNA, the CDR3 is TGTGCCAGTAGCCTGGGACAGGGACCCATCGAGCAGTACTTC.

J is TRBJ1-5 and V is TRBV29-1; D ambiguous. Trimming left V 5 bases short and J 7 bases short, with 15 bases between. There are 13 residues in the CDR3. Germline-derived CDR1 and CDR2 are SQVTM and ANQGSEA. CDR3 bases: TGCAGCGTTCTCACTTCGGTAGGACAGCCCCAGCATTTT. This encodes CSVLTSVGQPQHF. Drawing the rest from reference TRBV29-1 and TRBJ1-5, the complete variable domain is SAVISQKPSRDICQRGTSLTIQCQVDSQVTMMFWYRQQPGQSLTLIATANQGSEATYESGFVIDKFPISRPNLTFSTLTVSNMSPEDSSIYLCSVLTSVGQPQHFGDGTRLSIL.

This clone occurred a few times. The gene calls are TRBV5-1 and TRBJ2-1; possibly TRBD1 for D (5 bases). CDR1 and CDR2 (germline): SGHRS, YFSETQ. V lost 4 bases, J lost 7 bases, and 12 bases lay in between. CDR3 length: 13 amino acids. CDR3 in amino acids: CASSPMGRNEQFF. The CDR3 DNA sequence: TGCGCCAGCAGCCCTATGGGGCGAAATGAGCAGTTCTTC.

This clone was observed a few times. The chain uses TRBV15 and TRBJ2-6; the match to TRBD1 covers 7 bases. Germline V gene sequence: CDR1 LNHNV, CDR2 YYDKDF (reference sequence). With V trimmed by 8 bases and J by 2 bases, 12 bases remained unmatched. This CDR3 is built from 17 residues. CDR3 DNA: TGTGCCACCTGCACTACAGGGGTCTGGACTGGGGCCAACGTCCTGACTTTC. Translation: CATCTTGVWTGANVLTF.

This clone was seen a handful of times. The chain combines TRBV20-1 with TRBJ1-2, with D uncertain. The CDR3 totals 11 residues. The germline V gene encodes CDR1 DFQATT and CDR2 SNEGSKA (reference sequence). V lost 3 bases, J lost 6 bases, and 8 bases lay in between. The CDR3 loop is CSARKNNGYTF. Written as DNA, the CDR3 is TGCAGTGCTAGGAAGAATAATGGCTACACCTTC.

The chain links TRBV30 to TRBJ2-1; 10 nucleotides match TRBD2. V dropped 0 bases and J dropped 8; count of bases not matched to a gene: 10. The V gene's germline CDR1 is GTSNPN and CDR2 SVGIG (reference sequence). The CDR3 covers 16 residues. DNA of the CDR3: TGTGCCTGGAGTGTACAAGCGGGAGGGGTTGGAGATGAGCAGTTCTTC. Residues: CAWSVQAGGVGDEQFF.

The chain is built from TRBV6-6 and TRBJ2-3; tentative D call: TRBD1 (5 bases). Between the trimmed V and J ends, which lost 10 bases and 6 bases, there was a span of 26 bases. This CDR3 comprises 16 residues. Germline CDR1 reads MNHNY; CDR2 reads SVGAGI (reference sequence). CDR3 region: CATKAVQGLFFDTQYF. Here the CDR3 DNA reads TGTGCCACCAAGGCGGTCCAGGGATTGTTTTTCGATACGCAGTATTTT.

The table lists this clone with a few counts. The rearrangement uses TRBV13 and TRBJ2-5, with D perhaps TRBD1 (6 bases). Trimming shortened V by 0 bases and J by 3 bases, and 20 bases separated the two germline ends. Germline V gene lookup returns CDR1 PRHDT and CDR2 FYEKMQ (reference sequence). CDR3 length: 18 residues. The CDR3: CASSLGELGQGTEETQYF. The CDR3 coding sequence is TGTGCCAGCAGCTTAGGGGAGCTGGGCCAGGGGACCGAAGAGACCCAGTACTTC.

In this sample, this clone turned up a few times. The rearrangement links TRBV7-8 to TRBJ2-5; TRBD1 agrees at 7 bases. This CDR3 is 12 amino acids long. Germline-derived CDR1 and CDR2 are SGHVS and FQNEAQ. Trimming took 8 bases from V and 4 from J; bases not matched to a gene: 4. This chain's CDR3 is CASSTGLETQYF. CDR3 bases: TGTGCCAGCTCGACAGGGCTAGAGACCCAGTACTTC.

The rearrangement uses TRBV15 and TRBJ2-3; TRBD1 aligns across 10 bases. J lost 7 bases, V lost 2 bases, and 9 bases had no gene match. Germline CDR1 is LNHNV and CDR2 is YYDKDF (reference sequence). The CDR3 sequence is 16 residues long. CDR3 DNA sequence: TGTGCCACCAGCAGATCGGGGACAGGGGCCTCAAATACGCAGTATTTT. This gives the protein CATSRSGTGASNTQYF. Full variable domain (remainder filled in from reference TRBV15 and TRBJ2-3): DAMVIQNPRYQVTQFGKPVTLSCSQTLNHNVMYWYQQKSSQAPKLLFHYYDKDFNNEADTPDNFQSRRPNTSFCFLDIRSPGLGDTAMYLCATSRSGTGASNTQYFGPGTRLTVL.

The rearrangement joins TRBV4-3 to TRBJ2-7; D is possibly TRBD2 (6 bases). The germline V gene encodes CDR1 LGHNA and CDR2 YSLEER. Trimming cost V 0 bases and J 0 bases, with 12 bases left between them. The CDR3 contains 16 residues. CDR3 DNA: TGCGCCAGCAGCCAAGACCCCGGGACTCCCTCCTACGAGCAGTACTTC. Its translation is CASSQDPGTPSYEQYF.

In its sample, this clone was seen a few times. The V and J genes are TRBV30 and TRBJ2-7; TRBD2 agrees at 7 bases. V gave up 3 bases and J gave up 10 bases; unmatched junction bases: 18. The V gene's germline CDR1 is GTSNPN and CDR2 SVGIG (reference sequence). The CDR3 totals 15 residues. In DNA form, the CDR3 reads TGTGCCTGGAGGCCTAATCTAGCGGCGGTCCCCTCTCAGTACTTC. It translates to CAWRPNLAAVPSQYF.

The chain uses TRBV29-1 and TRBJ2-7; 11 positions match TRBD1. The germline V gene encodes CDR1 SQVTM and CDR2 ANQGSEA. CDR3 length: 14 amino acids. The V gene end was trimmed by 5 bases and the J gene end by 3 bases; junction bases not matched to a gene: 6. The CDR3 DNA sequence: TGCAGCGTTAAACCGGGACAGGGGGGCTACGAGCAGTACTTC. Its translation is CSVKPGQGGYEQYF.

A few counts support this clone. The rearrangement joins TRBV2 to TRBJ2-5, with TRBD2 matching over 8 bases. The CDR3 has 15 residues. From germline, CDR1 is SNHLY and CDR2 FYNNEI. J gave up 5 bases and V 3 bases, and 8 bases lay outside the gene matches. CDR3 nucleotide sequence: TGTGCCAGCAGTGACACGGGAGGGCCGTGGGAGACCCAGTACTTC. This sequence encodes CASSDTGGPWETQYF.

This chain joins TRBV11-1 and TRBJ2-2; TRBD2 matches 11 bases. CDR3 length: 15 residues. V lost 5 bases to trimming and J lost 4 bases; unmatched junction nucleotides: 3. Germline CDR1 is SGHAT and CDR2 is FQDESV (reference sequence). The CDR3 loop reads CASSGLAGGTGELFF. The CDR3 nucleotides are TGTGCCAGCAGCGGGCTAGCGGGAGGCACCGGGGAGCTGTTTTTT.

This clone was picked up a small number of times. The chain employs TRBV7-2 and TRBJ2-7; 12 bases map to TRBD2. Germline V gene data show CDR1 as SGHTA and CDR2 as FQGNSA. The CDR3 has 16 amino acids. The V segment lost 1 base and the J segment 3 bases; nucleotides outside the gene matches: 4. CDR3 in amino acids: CASSLGLAGGGYEQYF. In nucleotides, the CDR3 is TGTGCCAGCAGCTTAGGCCTAGCGGGAGGGGGCTACGAGCAGTACTTC.

This clone came up a few times. This rearrangement joins TRBV29-1 to TRBJ2-1; a possible D gene is TRBD1 (6 bases). The CDR3 loop spans 11 amino acids. The ends were cut back, 4 bases at V and 6 bases at J, with 7 bases in the middle. Germline V lookup: CDR1 SQVTM, CDR2 ANQGSEA. The CDR3 loop reads CSVGGPNEQFF. CDR3 sequence (DNA): TGCAGCGTTGGGGGGCCCAATGAGCAGTTCTTC.

The V call is TRBV28, the J call TRBJ2-4; D is ambiguous. The CDR3 is 15 amino acids. V lost 6 bases and J 1 base, leaving 13 bases between the germline ends. The germline gives CDR1 MDHEN, CDR2 SYDVKM. This chain's CDR3 is CASSPRPDAKNIQYF. DNA of the CDR3: TGTGCCAGCAGCCCCCGCCCCGACGCCAAAAACATTCAGTACTTC. Together with reference TRBV28 and TRBJ2-4, the CDR3 gives the full variable domain: DVKVTQSSRYLVKRTGEKVFLECVQDMDHENMFWYRQDPGLGLRLIYFSYDVKMKEKGDIPEGYSVSREKKERFSLILESASTNQTSMYLCASSPRPDAKNIQYFGAGTRLSVL.